This TCR beta chain derives from a study of cytomegalovirus exposure and HLA in healthy donors. Overall study results and limits: With DRB1 most and HLA-C fewest, TCR association rates differed between HLA loci in a later analysis.

The PCR used 60 Vbeta and 13 Jbeta primers. Measured with immunoSEQ multiplex PCR; TCRdb has only the in-frame clones, and not every one. The table lists over 150,000 clones, around 80% of them singletons. About this clone itself: Its antigen is unidentified. The junction departs from germline at one end; a sequencing error may be responsible.

Healthy people donating bone marrow made up the donors. This CDR3 has 13 residues. The germline V gene has CDR1 SSHAT and CDR2 FNYEAQ (reference sequence). This sequence was found in a man aged 40-55 years in good health and CMV-seronegative. Sequencing was carried out using PBMCs. The chain uses TRBV7-7 and TRBJ2-7; 7 nucleotides agree with TRBD1. The CDR3 nucleotides read TGTGCTAGCAGCATATCAGGGGGCTACGAGCAGTACTTC. The encoded protein is CASSISGGYEQYF.